Here is one T cell receptor beta chain with its context. TCRdb re-analysed the 5' RACE reads in MiXCR, keeping a single row per CDR3 protein. The table lists fewer than 700,000 distinct CDR3 sequences, more than 15% of them singletons. This sample was taken from a study of T-cell memory formation after mild COVID-19. CDR1 and CDR2 (germline): LGHNA, YNFKEQ. The CDR3 is made up of 15 amino acids. J lost 3 bases, V lost 6 bases, and 10 bases had no gene match. This sequence originates from an adult woman who had mild COVID-19 (a few samples of this study predate the infection). Cell type and time point are not known. J is TRBJ2-7 and V is TRBV4-2, with 8 bases that match TRBD1. Sequencing was performed on PBMCs or a T cell subset sorted from them (not recorded which). CDR3 residues: CASRRTTGGLYEQYF. The CDR3 bases are TGTGCCAGCAGGCGGACAACAGGGGGACTCTACGAGCAGTACTTC.